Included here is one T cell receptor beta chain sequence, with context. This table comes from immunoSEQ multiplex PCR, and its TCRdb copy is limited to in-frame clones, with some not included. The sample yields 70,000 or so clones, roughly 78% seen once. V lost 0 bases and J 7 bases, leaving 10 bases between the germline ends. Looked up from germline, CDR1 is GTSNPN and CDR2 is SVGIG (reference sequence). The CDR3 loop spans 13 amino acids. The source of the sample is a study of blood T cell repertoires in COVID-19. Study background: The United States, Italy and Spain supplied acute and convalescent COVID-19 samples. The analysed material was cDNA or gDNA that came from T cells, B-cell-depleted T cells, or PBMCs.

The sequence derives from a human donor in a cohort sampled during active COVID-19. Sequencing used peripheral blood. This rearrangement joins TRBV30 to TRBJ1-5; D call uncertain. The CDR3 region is CAWSVSSGQPQHF. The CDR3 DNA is TGTGCCTGGAGTGTATCTAGTGGGCAGCCCCAGCATTTT.